Shown below are 19 T cell receptor beta chains from a single sample sequenced in a study of blood T cells in healthy people across ages. The authors ran a second PCR of 7 to 11 cycles using a sample-barcoded 5' primer and a J-beta primer mix. A single record per CDR3 protein comes from TCRdb applying MiXCR to the 5' RACE reads. The sample contains approximately 790,000 distinct CDR3 sequences, around 68% of which appear only once. The sample comprised blood. These receptors were obtained from a man aged 25-40 years in good health.

As concerns this clonotype: A much larger clone lies one base from this, so it may be a read error. This sequence joins TRBV7-2 and TRBJ1-2; 9 bases align to TRBD1. This CDR3 is built from 14 residues. The V segment lost 5 bases and the J segment 8 bases; nucleotides outside the gene matches: 9. Germline lookup yields CDR1 SGHTA and CDR2 FQGNSA. The CDR3 region is CASSVSRQGGGYTF. CDR3 DNA: TGTGCCAGCAGCGTCTCGCGACAGGGGGGAGGCTACACCTTC.

The chain combines TRBV27 with TRBJ2-7, with D tentatively TRBD1 (6 bases). V was clipped by 0 bases and J by 1 base, with 10 bases between them. The CDR3 is 15 amino acids. Germline-derived CDR1 and CDR2 are MNHEY and SMNVEV (reference sequence). This CDR3 reads CASSLSRQVSYEQYF. The CDR3 DNA reads TGTGCCAGCAGTTTATCAAGACAGGTTTCCTACGAGCAGTACTTC.

The chain combines TRBV7-2 with TRBJ2-4; D may be TRBD2 (6 bases). CDR3 length equals 12 residues. CDR1 SGHTA and CDR2 FQGNSA come from the germline V gene. Trimming stripped 1 base from V and 13 bases from J, with 11 bases between. CDR3 protein: CASSLELREQYF. DNA for the CDR3: TGTGCCAGCAGCTTAGAGTTACGGGAGCAGTACTTC. The variable domain in full, completed from reference TRBV7-2 and TRBJ2-4, reads GAGVSQSPSNKVTEKGKDVELRCDPISGHTALYWYRQSLGQGLEFLIYFQGNSAPDKSGLPSDRFSAERTGGSVSTLTIQRTQQEDSAVYLCASSLELREQYFGAGTRLSVL.

The chain combines TRBV27 with TRBJ2-1; 7 positions match TRBD1. Looked up from germline, CDR1 is MNHEY and CDR2 is SMNVEV (reference sequence). Trimming removed 3 bases from V and 7 bases from J; junction bases left unmatched: 9. This CDR3 has 15 amino acids. CDR3 in amino acids: CASSLRRKGANEQFF. For the CDR3, the DNA is TGTGCCAGCAGTTTGCGACGGAAGGGGGCAAATGAGCAGTTCTTC.

The V call is TRBV2, the J call TRBJ1-4; D possibly corresponds to TRBD1 (5 bases). The CDR3 runs to 14 residues. Trimming removed 4 bases from V and 8 bases from J, with 14 bases in between. CDR1 SNHLY and CDR2 FYNNEI come from the germline V gene. CDR3 amino acids: CASSVGQGFEKLFF. CDR3 nucleotides: TGTGCCAGCAGTGTCGGTCAGGGTTTCGAAAAACTGTTTTTT.

The table lists this clonotype with a count of one. The V call is TRBV6-2 or TRBV6-3, the J call TRBJ2-2, with a possible D match to TRBD1 (5 bases). The CDR3 extends over 15 amino acids. V was cut by 6 bases and J by 3 bases, with 14 bases left in between. Germline V gene sequence: CDR1 MNHEY, CDR2 SVGEGT. The CDR3 nucleotides are TGTGCCAGCAGCCCCGACAGAAGTTACACCGGGGAGCTGTTTTTT. Amino acids: CASSPDRSYTGELFF.

The genes are TRBV29-1 and TRBJ2-1, with TRBD1 matching over 8 bases. CDR3 length equals 13 residues. CDR1 is SQVTM and CDR2 is ANQGSEA in the germline V gene. With V trimmed by 7 bases and J by 4 bases, 6 bases remained unmatched. CDR3 in amino acids: CSAGDRFYNEQFF. The DNA for the CDR3 is TGCAGCGCCGGGGACAGGTTTTACAATGAGCAGTTCTTC.

Only a few counts were recorded for this clonotype. The chain combines TRBV7-3 with TRBJ2-1, with 8 bases aligning to TRBD2. The CDR3 sequence is 15 residues long. Germline CDR1 SGHTA, CDR2 FQGTGA. Germline trimming cut 5 bases from V and 7 bases from J; bases unmatched to any gene: 10. Written as DNA, the CDR3 is TGTGCCAGCAGCGCTGGACGGGGGGGCGTAAATGAGCAGTTCTTC. Protein sequence: CASSAGRGGVNEQFF.

This clonotype has a handful of counts. J is TRBJ2-1 and V is TRBV6-6; D gene ambiguous. The V end lost 0 bases, the J end lost 4 bases, and 16 bases lay between the germline ends. CDR3 length: 17 amino acids. The germline CDR1 and CDR2 sequences are MNHNY and SVGAGI (reference sequence). The CDR3 sequence: CASSYSRPASIYNEQFF. CDR3 sequence (DNA): TGTGCCAGCAGTTACTCCCGGCCGGCATCCATATACAATGAGCAGTTCTTC.

This clonotype was counted a single time. The chain has TRBV27 and TRBJ2-7, with 8 bases fitting TRBD1. CDR3 length: 15 amino acids. The germline V gene has CDR1 MNHEY and CDR2 SMNVEV (reference sequence). V was pared by 2 bases and J by 3 bases, with 6 bases of the junction left unmatched. The CDR3 DNA reads TGTGCCAGCAGTTTACTCGGACAGGGCCTCTACGAGCAGTACTTC. This translates into CASSLLGQGLYEQYF.

The chain has TRBV27 and TRBJ1-1; no clear D gene. The CDR3 extends over 15 amino acids. Trimming removed 7 bases at V and 5 bases at J, with 20 bases between. Germline CDR1 and CDR2: MNHEY and SMNVEV (reference sequence). CDR3 amino acids: CASNLRPTLGTEAFF. In DNA form, the CDR3 reads TGTGCCAGCAACCTCCGACCGACTCTAGGGACTGAAGCTTTCTTT.

CDR3 protein: CSASKLAGFETTYEQYF. DNA for the CDR3: TGCAGTGCTAGTAAGTTAGCGGGGTTCGAGACGACCTACGAGCAGTACTTC. This chain connects TRBV20-1 to TRBJ2-7; TRBD2 agrees at 8 bases. The germline V gene has CDR1 DFQATT and CDR2 SNEGSKA (reference sequence). The V segment lost 3 bases and the J segment 2 bases; nucleotides outside the gene matches: 15. The CDR3 is 17 amino acids.

The chain links TRBV13 to TRBJ2-5; tentative D call: TRBD2 (6 bases). This CDR3 comprises 15 residues. Germline V CDR1 and CDR2: PRHDT, FYEKMQ (reference sequence). V was shortened by 5 bases and J by 6 bases, with 19 bases between the two germline ends. CDR3 sequence reads: CASSTTRLAGQTQYF. The CDR3 nucleotides read TGTGCCAGCAGCACTACGAGGTTGGCGGGGCAGACCCAGTACTTC.

Only a few counts were recorded for this clonotype. The gene calls are TRBV7-3 and TRBJ1-2; 10 nucleotides match TRBD1. The CDR3 is 14 amino acids. Germline CDR1 and CDR2: SGHTA and FQGTGA. With 0 bases clipped from V and 8 bases from J, the junction kept 3 bases outside the gene matches. The CDR3 nucleotides are TGTGCCAGCAGCTTAACTGGGACAGGGGACGGCTACACCTTC. This encodes CASSLTGTGDGYTF.

This clonotype was counted only a few times. The V gene is TRBV4-3, the J gene TRBJ2-3; TRBD2 matches 10 bases. The germline V gene has CDR1 LGHNA and CDR2 YSLEER. Trimming took 0 bases from V and 5 from J; bases not matched to a gene: 14. The CDR3 consists of 19 residues. CDR3: CASSQDMVRGSSGRDTQYF. As DNA, the CDR3 is TGCGCCAGCAGCCAAGATATGGTTCGAGGGTCTAGCGGGAGAGATACGCAGTATTTT.

The chain is built from TRBV7-2 and TRBJ2-5; D call uncertain. The germline V and J ends were trimmed by 0 bases and 4 bases, with 9 bases remaining between them. Germline lookup yields CDR1 SGHTA and CDR2 FQGNSA. The CDR3 sequence is 14 residues long. CDR3 DNA sequence: TGTGCCAGCAGCTTAGCGCTGCGTCGAGAGACCCAGTACTTC. This codes for CASSLALRRETQYF.

A few counts support this clonotype. The V call is TRBV20-1, the J call TRBJ1-5; 9 bases match TRBD1. The V segment lost 5 bases and the J segment 3 bases; nucleotides outside the gene matches: 5. Germline lookup yields CDR1 DFQATT and CDR2 SNEGSKA (reference sequence). The CDR3 is made up of 14 amino acids. The CDR3 DNA sequence: TGCAGTGCTCGCCGGGACAGGGCCAATCAGCCCCAGCATTTT. It codes for CSARRDRANQPQHF.

The chain is built from TRBV28 and TRBJ1-1; D is unresolved. The CDR3 length is 14 residues. Looked up from germline, CDR1 is MDHEN and CDR2 is SYDVKM. The V end was cut by 3 bases, the J end by 1 base, with 9 bases between. The CDR3 nucleotides read TGTGCCAGCAGTTTTGTTCAGAGGAACACTGAAGCTTTCTTT. It codes for CASSFVQRNTEAFF.

The chain joins TRBV20-1 to TRBJ2-7; D unresolved. This CDR3 spans 13 amino acids. The germline V and J ends were trimmed by 0 bases and 3 bases, with 9 bases remaining between them. Germline V gene lookup returns CDR1 DFQATT and CDR2 SNEGSKA (reference sequence). CDR3 protein: CSARDLEGYEQYF. The DNA for the CDR3 is TGCAGTGCTAGAGATCTAGAAGGCTACGAGCAGTACTTC.